This TCR beta chain was sequenced during a study of cytomegalovirus exposure and HLA in healthy donors. Overall study findings and caveats: Of the V segments, some could not be distinguished, including TRBV6-2 and TRBV6-3, and were excluded. Earlier findings revealed that most TCR beta V segments proved productive either about 87% or about 30% of the time.

As concerns this clone: Its antigen is still unknown.

CDR3 length: 15 residues. Donors were nominally healthy when sampled, though unrecorded immune exposures were likely. PCR primers comprised 60 Vbeta and 13 Jbeta primers. As handled by the study authors: An analysis performed later counted roughly 80 million unique TCR beta chains (approximately 12 million of them shared). Generated by immunoSEQ multiplex PCR, the TCRdb table keeps only in-frame clones and is missing some. The V and J calls and clone size were taken over from that table, and D and trimming were inferred from the DNA. The sample contains approximately 140,000 clones, more than 70% of which appear only once.

V gene TRBV21-1 combines with J gene TRBJ1-1; no DNA check was done on the table's D call, TRBD1. TRBV21-1 is a listed pseudogene. Sequences were obtained from PBMCs. This clonotype was sampled from a woman in her fifties or sixties in good health and CMV-seronegative. CDR3 amino acids: CASILIGGVNTEAFF. CDR3 DNA sequence: TGTGCCAGCATCCTAATTGGGGGCGTAAATACTGAAGCTTTCTTT.